This TCR beta chain appears in the sequencing data of a study of T cells expressing NK-cell markers. Study-level information: Seven of the eight sequenced donors were HCMV-seropositive; one was seronegative. Study results and limitations: Certain NKG2C+ T cell clones were expanded, and their HCMV specificity remained unclear.

Researchers built TCR beta cDNA using 5'RACE template switching with UMIs. One entry per CDR3 protein, without DNA, is what TCRdb gives after re-calling the 5' RACE reads. The sample has over 200,000 distinct CDR3 sequences, and its top ten clones hold about 0.4%. This CDR3 spans 15 amino acids. Germline V gene lookup returns CDR1 MNHEY and CDR2 SVGAGI. Concerning this clonotype: What it recognizes is unknown.

V gene TRBV6-5 combines with J gene TRBJ2-7; with no DNA, the TCRdb D assignment of TRBD2 cannot be verified. The sample was blood T cells: a sorted CD56 or NKG2C T cell subset, CD4+ or CD8+ T cells, or bulk PBMC T cells (not recorded which). The TCR was taken from a man aged 18 to 35 in good health. CDR3: CASSFDGTRSYEQYF.